This TCR beta chain is drawn from a study of T cell responses to AZD1222 COVID-19 vaccine. Study observations and caveats: No day 14 peak samples; only post-peak repertoires were characterized. Nearly half of spike-specific TCRs reportedly target unmutated variant regions. Females made up more of the donors, who were largely white British, and clonal diversity may have come out too low. Baseline seropositivity characterized only a handful of AZD1222 recipients.

In the case of this clone: Its specificity is not known.

CDR1 and CDR2 (germline): SGHTA, FQGNSA. The CDR3 has 16 amino acids. V lost 5 bases to trimming and J lost 5 bases, with 21 bases between them. TCRdb's table, derived via immunoSEQ multiplex PCR, lists solely in-frame clones and lacks some. The sample records 120,000 to 150,000 clones, over 85% being singletons. Here the sequenced sample was peripheral blood, taken on day 0 of AZD1222 vaccination. The chain couples TRBV7-2 to TRBJ2-5; D is possibly TRBD2 (6 bases). This receptor was taken from an adult in good health. CDR3 coding DNA: TGTGCCAGCAGCGGGCTTTCTGGGCTAGCGCAGGAGACCCAGTACTTC. It encodes CASSGLSGLAQETQYF. The full variable domain, with the rest looked up from reference TRBV7-2 and TRBJ2-5, is GAGVSQSPSNKVTEKGKDVELRCDPISGHTALYWYRQSLGQGLEFLIYFQGNSAPDKSGLPSDRFSAERTGGSVSTLTIQRTQQEDSAVYLCASSGLSGLAQETQYFGPGTRLLVL.